This T cell receptor beta chain was observed in a study of blood T cells in healthy people across ages. This clonotype was observed many times. For the second PCR, which ran for about 7 to 11 cycles, a sample-barcoded 5' primer and a J-beta primer mix were used. TCRdb called the 5' RACE reads again in MiXCR, with one record for every CDR3 protein. The sample has around 1,600,000 distinct CDR3 sequences; 35% to 45% are singletons. The receptor comes from a woman younger than 30 in good health. Sequencing input: blood.

CDR3 region: CASSYSRRYGYTF. The DNA of the CDR3 is TGTGCCAGCAGTTACTCGAGGAGGTATGGCTACACCTTC. The rearrangement joins TRBV6-5 to TRBJ1-2; D gene ambiguous. The CDR3 runs 13 residues. Germline V gene sequence: CDR1 MNHEY, CDR2 SVGAGI. V was shortened by 0 bases and J by 5 bases, with 7 bases between the two germline ends.